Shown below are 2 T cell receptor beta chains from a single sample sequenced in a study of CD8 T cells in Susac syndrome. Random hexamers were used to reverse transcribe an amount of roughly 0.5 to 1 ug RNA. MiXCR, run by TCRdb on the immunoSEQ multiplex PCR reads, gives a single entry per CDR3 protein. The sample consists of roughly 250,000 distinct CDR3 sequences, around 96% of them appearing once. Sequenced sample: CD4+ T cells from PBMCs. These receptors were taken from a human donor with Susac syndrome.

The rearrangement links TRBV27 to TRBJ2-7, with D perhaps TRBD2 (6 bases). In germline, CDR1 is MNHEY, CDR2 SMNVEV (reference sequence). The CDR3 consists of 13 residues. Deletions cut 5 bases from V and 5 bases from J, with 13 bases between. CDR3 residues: CASSLRGGNEQYF. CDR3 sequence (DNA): TGTGCCAGCAGTCTGCGTGGGGGGAACGAGCAGTACTTC.

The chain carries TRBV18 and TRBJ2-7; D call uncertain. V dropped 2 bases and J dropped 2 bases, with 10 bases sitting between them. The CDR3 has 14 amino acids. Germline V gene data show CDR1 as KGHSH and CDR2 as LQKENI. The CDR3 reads CASSPTAETYEQYF. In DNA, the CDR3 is TGTGCCAGCTCACCAACGGCAGAAACCTACGAGCAGTACTTC.